A selection of T cell receptor beta chains follows, all from one sample in a study of T cell changes during pregnancy in multiple sclerosis. Measured with immunoSEQ multiplex PCR; TCRdb has only the in-frame clones, and not every one. The table lists fewer than 40,000 clones, roughly 90% of them singletons, with around 4.4% in the top ten. The sample in question was CD8+ T cells from peripheral blood mononuclear cells, obtained after pregnancy. All receptors derive from a female donor with multiple sclerosis, enrolled in a pregnancy study. Each CDR3 is given with its conserved first and last residue. D genes are given only for firm matches. Where a row states a size, it is once, few, many or the class of an expanded clone; other rows omit it.

NA,NA,TRBJ2-7,TRBV27,CASSLGQRGGEQYF,TGTGCCAGCAGTTTGGGGCAGAGGGGAGGCGAGCAGTACTTC
TRBD1,NA,TRBJ1-1,TRBV5-5,CASSSTIGGGTEAFF,TGTGCCAGCAGCTCTACAATAGGGGGCGGGACTGAAGCTTTCTTT
NA,NA,TRBJ2-7,TRBV7-9,CASTNTNYEQYF,TGTGCCAGCACAAATACTAACTACGAGCAGTACTTC
TRBD2,NA,TRBJ2-3,TRBV7-6,CASSLGLAEYTDTQYF,TGTGCCAGCAGCCTGGGACTAGCGGAGTACACAGATACGCAGTATTTT
TRBD2,NA,TRBJ2-5,TRBV9,CASSLGSGVQETQYF,TGTGCCAGCAGTCTGGGGAGCGGGGTCCAAGAGACCCAGTACTTC
TRBD2,NA,TRBJ2-3,TRBV11-2,CASSLGTSGGAGTDTQYF,TGTGCCAGCAGCTTAGGGACTAGCGGGGGGGCTGGGACAGATACGCAGTATTTT
TRBD2,NA,TRBJ2-5,TRBV19,CASSLGSGGAETQYF,TGTGCCAGTAGTCTGGGGTCGGGGGGAGCGGAGACCCAGTACTTC
TRBD1,NA,TRBJ2-6,TRBV9,CASRDRVGSYNQFSGANVLTF,TGTGCCAGCAGGGACAGGGTAGGGAGCTACAATCAATTCTCTGGGGCCAACGTCCTGACTTTC
TRBD2,NA,TRBJ2-3,TRBV11-3,CASSRGLAGPLVEDTQYF,TGTGCCAGCAGCCGCGGACTAGCGGGACCGCTGGTGGAAGATACGCAGTATTTT
NA,NA,TRBJ1-1,TRBV7-9,CASSPAGTTNTEAFF,TGTGCCAGCAGCCCAGCTGGGACAACTAACACTGAAGCTTTCTTT
TRBD1,NA,TRBJ1-3,TRBV2,CASSDWTGSGNTIYF,TGTGCCAGCAGTGATTGGACAGGCTCTGGAAACACCATATATTTT
NA,NA,TRBJ1-6,TRBV2,CASSNTGRDSPLHF,TGTGCCAGCAGCAACACAGGGAGAGATTCACCCCTCCACTTT
TRBD2,NA,TRBJ2-5,TRBV7-9,CASSPTSGNQETQYF,TGTGCCAGCAGTCCGACTAGCGGAAACCAAGAGACCCAGTACTTC
NA,NA,TRBJ2-7,TRBV4-3,CASSQGVSPSEQYF,TGCGCCAGCAGCCAAGGGGTTAGCCCCAGCGAGCAGTACTTC
TRBD1,few,TRBJ1-1,TRBV19,CASRSGGTEAFF,TGTGCCAGTAGGTCAGGGGGGACTGAAGCTTTCTTT
NA,NA,TRBJ2-7,TRBV11-3,CASSLKAGYEQYF,TGTGCCAGCAGCTTAAAGGCAGGGTACGAGCAGTACTTC
TRBD2,NA,TRBJ2-7,TRBV9,CASSVAGGRNEQYF,TGTGCCAGCAGCGTAGCGGGGGGAAGGAACGAGCAGTACTTC
NA,medium-sized,TRBJ1-1,TRBV6-5,CASSYPGVTEAFF,TGTGCCAGCAGTTACCCAGGGGTCACTGAAGCTTTCTTT
NA,NA,TRBJ1-1,TRBV19,CASSSLTEAFF,TGTGCCAGTAGTAGTCTCACTGAAGCTTTCTTT
TRBD1,NA,TRBJ2-7,TRBV27,CASSSPQGTGTYEQYF,TGTGCCAGCAGCTCTCCACAGGGGACGGGTACCTACGAGCAGTACTTC
NA,NA,TRBJ2-5,TRBV6-1,CASNDGRTGGETQYF,TGTGCCAGCAACGACGGGCGGACGGGCGGGGAGACCCAGTACTTC
NA,NA,TRBJ1-3,TRBV4-1,CASSARTESGNTIYF,TGCGCCAGCAGCGCCCGGACTGAGTCTGGAAACACCATATATTTT